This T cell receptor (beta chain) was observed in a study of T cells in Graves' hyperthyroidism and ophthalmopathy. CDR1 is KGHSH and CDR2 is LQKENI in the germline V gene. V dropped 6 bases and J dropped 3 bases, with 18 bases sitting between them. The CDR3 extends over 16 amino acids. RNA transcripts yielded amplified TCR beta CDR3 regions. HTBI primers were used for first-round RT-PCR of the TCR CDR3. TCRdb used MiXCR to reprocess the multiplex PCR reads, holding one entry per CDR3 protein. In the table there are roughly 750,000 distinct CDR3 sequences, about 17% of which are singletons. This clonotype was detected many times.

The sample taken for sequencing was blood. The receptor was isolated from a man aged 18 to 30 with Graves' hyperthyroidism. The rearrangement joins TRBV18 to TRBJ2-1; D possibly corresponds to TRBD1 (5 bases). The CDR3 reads CASSFRQITFYNEQFF. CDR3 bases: TGTGCCAGCTCGTTCCGACAGATCACCTTCTACAATGAGCAGTTCTTC.